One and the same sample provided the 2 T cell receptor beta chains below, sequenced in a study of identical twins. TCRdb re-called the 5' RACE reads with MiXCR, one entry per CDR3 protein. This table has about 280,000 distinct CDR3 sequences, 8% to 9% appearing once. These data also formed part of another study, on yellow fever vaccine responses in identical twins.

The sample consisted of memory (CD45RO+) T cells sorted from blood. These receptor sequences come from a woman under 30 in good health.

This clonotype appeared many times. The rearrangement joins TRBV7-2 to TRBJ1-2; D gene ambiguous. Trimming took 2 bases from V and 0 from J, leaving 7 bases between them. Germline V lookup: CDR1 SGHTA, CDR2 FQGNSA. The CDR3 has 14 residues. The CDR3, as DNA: TGTGCCAGCAGCTTATTAGCGGCTAACTATGGCTACACCTTC. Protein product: CASSLLAANYGYTF.

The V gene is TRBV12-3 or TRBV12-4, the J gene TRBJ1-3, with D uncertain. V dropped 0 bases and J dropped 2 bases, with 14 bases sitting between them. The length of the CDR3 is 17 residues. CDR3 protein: CASSLAVGVGAGNTIYF. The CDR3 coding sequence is TGTGCCAGCAGTTTAGCGGTGGGAGTAGGAGCTGGAAACACCATATATTTT.